The 3 T cell receptor beta chains below all came from one sample that was sequenced in a study of blood T cell repertoires in COVID-19. The assay was immunoSEQ multiplex PCR, and TCRdb's table has in-frame clones only and misses some. The sample has about 34,000 clones; roughly three quarters are singletons. The material sequenced was peripheral blood. These receptor sequences come from a human donor in a cohort sampled during active COVID-19.

V is TRBV6-2 or TRBV6-3 and J is TRBJ2-3; no clear D. The V gene's germline CDR1 is MNHEY and CDR2 SVGEGT. The CDR3 is made up of 11 amino acids. V lost 4 bases to trimming and J lost 6 bases, with 5 bases between them. The CDR3 DNA reads TGTGCCAGCAGTTCCTTTGATACGCAGTATTTT. Its protein product is CASSSFDTQYF.

V gene TRBV6-1 combines with J gene TRBJ1-2; TRBD1 is a possible D gene (6 bases). Trimming removed 2 bases from V and 4 bases from J, with 14 bases in between. This CDR3 is built from 15 residues. CDR1 and CDR2 (germline): MNHNS, SASEGT. This chain's CDR3 is CASSERGALPYGYTF. DNA for the CDR3: TGTGCCAGCAGTGAACGGGGGGCGCTACCCTATGGCTACACCTTC.

This clone has only one observation. The V and J genes are TRBV28 and TRBJ1-3; TRBD1 might be the D (5 bases). This CDR3 has 14 residues. Between the trimmed V and J ends, which lost 6 bases and 6 bases, there was a span of 15 bases. Germline CDR1 MDHEN, CDR2 SYDVKM. The CDR3 DNA follows: TGTGCCAGCAGCCCTGGGGGGGTTCTAAACACCATATATTTT. Protein sequence: CASSPGGVLNTIYF.